Reported below is one T cell receptor (beta chain). The antigen remains undetermined. With a J-beta primer mix and a sample-barcoded 5' primer, a second PCR ran 7 to 11 cycles. TCRdb analysed the 5' RACE reads with MiXCR anew, one entry per CDR3 protein. The sample has about 1.7 million distinct CDR3 sequences; 28% are singletons. Trimming took 4 bases from V and 11 from J, leaving 11 bases between them. The germline V gene has CDR1 MDHEN and CDR2 SYDVKM. CDR3 length equals 11 residues. The data belong to a study of blood T cells in healthy people across ages. The study, taken as a whole, reports: Diversity estimated from one million T cells was considered an underestimate.

This receptor was obtained from a woman aged 25 to 39 in good health. Sample: blood. The chain uses TRBV28 and TRBJ1-1; weak D call: TRBD1 (5 bases). The CDR3, as DNA: TGTGCCAGCAGTTCCTCCAGGGTTGCTTTCTTT. Its translation: CASSSSRVAFF.